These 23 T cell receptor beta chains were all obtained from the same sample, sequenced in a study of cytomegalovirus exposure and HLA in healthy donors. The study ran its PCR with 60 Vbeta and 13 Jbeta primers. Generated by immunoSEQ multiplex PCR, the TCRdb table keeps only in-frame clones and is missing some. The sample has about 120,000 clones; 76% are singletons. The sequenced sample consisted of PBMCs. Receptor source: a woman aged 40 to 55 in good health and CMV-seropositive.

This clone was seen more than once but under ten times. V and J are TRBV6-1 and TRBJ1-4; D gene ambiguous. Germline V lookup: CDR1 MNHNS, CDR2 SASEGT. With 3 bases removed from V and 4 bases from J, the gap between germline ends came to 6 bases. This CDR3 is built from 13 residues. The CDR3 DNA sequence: TGTGCCAGCAGTGACAGACATAATGAAAAACTGTTTTTT. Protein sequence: CASSDRHNEKLFF.

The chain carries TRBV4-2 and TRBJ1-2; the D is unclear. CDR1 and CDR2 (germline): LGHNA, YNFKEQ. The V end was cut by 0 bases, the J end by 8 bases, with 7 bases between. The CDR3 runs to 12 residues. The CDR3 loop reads CASSQEIRGYTF. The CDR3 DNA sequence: TGTGCCAGCAGCCAAGAGATCAGGGGCTACACCTTC.

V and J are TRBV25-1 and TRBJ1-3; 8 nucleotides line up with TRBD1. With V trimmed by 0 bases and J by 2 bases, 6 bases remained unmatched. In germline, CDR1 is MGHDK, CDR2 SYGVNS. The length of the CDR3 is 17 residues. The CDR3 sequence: CASSEYGQGVPGNTIYF. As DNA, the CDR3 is TGTGCCAGCAGTGAATATGGACAGGGAGTTCCTGGAAACACCATATATTTT.

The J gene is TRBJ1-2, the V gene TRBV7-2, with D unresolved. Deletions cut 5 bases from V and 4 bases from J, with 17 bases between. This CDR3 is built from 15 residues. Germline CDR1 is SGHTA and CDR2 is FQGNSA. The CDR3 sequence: CASSTIPDSRYGYTF. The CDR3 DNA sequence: TGTGCCAGCAGCACGATTCCCGACTCCCGCTATGGCTACACCTTC.

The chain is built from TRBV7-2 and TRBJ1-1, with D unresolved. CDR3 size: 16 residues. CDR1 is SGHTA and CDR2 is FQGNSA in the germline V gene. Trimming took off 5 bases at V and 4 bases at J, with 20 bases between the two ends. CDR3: CASSLHAEGPITEAFF. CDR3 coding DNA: TGTGCCAGCAGCCTCCACGCGGAGGGTCCGATCACTGAAGCTTTCTTT.

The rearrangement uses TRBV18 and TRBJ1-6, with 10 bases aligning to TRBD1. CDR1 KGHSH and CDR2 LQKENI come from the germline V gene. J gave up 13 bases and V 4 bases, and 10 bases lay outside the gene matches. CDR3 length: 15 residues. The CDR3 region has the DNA TGTGCCAGCTCACAGGGTGGACAGGGGGTGGTCCCCCTCCACTTT. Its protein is CASSQGGQGVVPLHF.

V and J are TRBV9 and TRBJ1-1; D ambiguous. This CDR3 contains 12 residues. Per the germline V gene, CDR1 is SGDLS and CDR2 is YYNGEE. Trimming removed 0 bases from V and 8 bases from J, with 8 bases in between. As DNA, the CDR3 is TGTGCCAGCAGCGTAGGGTTCCGGGAAGCTTTCTTT. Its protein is CASSVGFREAFF.

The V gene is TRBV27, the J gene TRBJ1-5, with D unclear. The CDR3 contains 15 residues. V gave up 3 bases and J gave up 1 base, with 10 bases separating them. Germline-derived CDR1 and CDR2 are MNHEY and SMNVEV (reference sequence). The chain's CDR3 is CASSFEGRSNQPQHF. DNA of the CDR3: TGTGCCAGCAGTTTTGAGGGTCGGAGCAATCAGCCCCAGCATTTT.

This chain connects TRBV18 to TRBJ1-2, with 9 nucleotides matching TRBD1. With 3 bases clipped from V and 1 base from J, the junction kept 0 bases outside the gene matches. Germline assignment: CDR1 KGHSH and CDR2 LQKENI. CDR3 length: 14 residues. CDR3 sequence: CASSPGQGNYGYTF. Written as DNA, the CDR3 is TGTGCCAGCTCACCGGGACAGGGTAACTATGGCTACACCTTC.

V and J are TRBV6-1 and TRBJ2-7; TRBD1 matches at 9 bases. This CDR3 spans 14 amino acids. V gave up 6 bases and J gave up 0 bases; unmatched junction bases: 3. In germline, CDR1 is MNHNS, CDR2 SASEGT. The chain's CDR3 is CASRGQGLSYEQYF. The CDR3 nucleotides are TGTGCCAGCAGGGGACAGGGCCTCTCCTACGAGCAGTACTTC.

The CDR3 DNA reads TGTGCCTGGAGTACTTCCATGGGGGGGAAAGCACCCCTCCACTTT. Its translation: CAWSTSMGGKAPLHF. The chain carries TRBV30 and TRBJ1-6; the D gene is possibly TRBD1 (5 bases). The CDR3 consists of 15 residues. Germline V gives CDR1 GTSNPN, CDR2 SVGIG (reference sequence). Trimming left V 2 bases short and J 11 bases short, with 19 bases between.

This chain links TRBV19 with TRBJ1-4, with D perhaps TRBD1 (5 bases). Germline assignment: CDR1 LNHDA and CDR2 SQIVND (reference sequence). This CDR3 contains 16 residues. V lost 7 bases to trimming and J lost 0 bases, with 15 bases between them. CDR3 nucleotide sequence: TGTGCCAGTACCTTGGGGACTCAGGCAACTAATGAAAAACTGTTTTTT. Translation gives CASTLGTQATNEKLFF. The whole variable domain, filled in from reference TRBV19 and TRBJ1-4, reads DGGITQSPKYLFRKEGQNVTLSCEQNLNHDAMYWYRQDPGQGLRLIYYSQIVNDFQKGDIAEGYSVSREKKESFPLTVTSAQKNPTAFYLCASTLGTQATNEKLFFGSGTQLSVL.

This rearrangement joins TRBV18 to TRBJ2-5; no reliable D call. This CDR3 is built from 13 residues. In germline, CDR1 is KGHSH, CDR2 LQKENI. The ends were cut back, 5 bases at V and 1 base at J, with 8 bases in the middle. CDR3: CASSSSPQETQYF. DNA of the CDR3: TGTGCCAGCTCATCCTCCCCCCAAGAGACCCAGTACTTC.

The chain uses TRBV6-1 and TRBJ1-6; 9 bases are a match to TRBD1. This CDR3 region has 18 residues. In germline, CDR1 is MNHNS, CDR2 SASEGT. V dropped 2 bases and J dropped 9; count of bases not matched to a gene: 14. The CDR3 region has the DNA TGTGCCAGCAGTGAACGTCGGGCTTCCGGGACAGGGAGTTCACCCCTCCACTTT. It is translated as CASSERRASGTGSSPLHF.

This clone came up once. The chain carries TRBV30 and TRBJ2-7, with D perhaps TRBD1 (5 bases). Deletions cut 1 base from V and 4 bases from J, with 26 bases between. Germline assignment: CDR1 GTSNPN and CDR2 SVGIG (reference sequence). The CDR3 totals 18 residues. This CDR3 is CAWSDPLDSRVGAYEQYF. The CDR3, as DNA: TGTGCCTGGAGTGACCCCTTAGACAGTCGTGTTGGGGCTTACGAGCAGTACTTC.

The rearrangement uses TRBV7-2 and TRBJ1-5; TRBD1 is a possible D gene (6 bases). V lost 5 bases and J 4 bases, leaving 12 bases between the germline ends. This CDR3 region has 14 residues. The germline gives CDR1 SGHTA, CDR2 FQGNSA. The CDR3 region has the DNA TGTGCCAGCAGCCCACAGGGAAGTAATCAGCCCCAGCATTTT. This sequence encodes CASSPQGSNQPQHF.

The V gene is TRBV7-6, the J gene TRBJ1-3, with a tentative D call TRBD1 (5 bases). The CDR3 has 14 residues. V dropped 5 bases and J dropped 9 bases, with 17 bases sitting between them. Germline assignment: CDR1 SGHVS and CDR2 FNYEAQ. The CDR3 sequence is CASSPPLVGGTIYF. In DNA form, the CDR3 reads TGTGCCAGCAGCCCTCCCCTAGTCGGGGGCACCATATATTTT.

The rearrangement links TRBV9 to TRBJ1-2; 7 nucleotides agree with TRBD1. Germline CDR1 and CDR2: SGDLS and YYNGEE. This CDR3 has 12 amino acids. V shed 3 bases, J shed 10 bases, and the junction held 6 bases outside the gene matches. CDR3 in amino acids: CASSAWTGLYTF. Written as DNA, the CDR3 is TGTGCCAGCAGCGCTTGGACAGGACTCTACACCTTC.

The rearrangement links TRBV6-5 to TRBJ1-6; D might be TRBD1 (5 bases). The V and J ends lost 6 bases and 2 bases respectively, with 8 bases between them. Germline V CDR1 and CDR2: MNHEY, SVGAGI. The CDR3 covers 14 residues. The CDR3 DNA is TGTGCCAGCAGCTCGGACACCTATAATTCACCCCTCCACTTT. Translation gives CASSSDTYNSPLHF.

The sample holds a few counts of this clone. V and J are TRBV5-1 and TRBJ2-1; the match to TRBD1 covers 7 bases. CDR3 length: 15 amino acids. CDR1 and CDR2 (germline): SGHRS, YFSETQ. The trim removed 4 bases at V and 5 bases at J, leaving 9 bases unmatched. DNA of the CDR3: TGCGCCAGCAGCACGACGGGACAGCGCAACAATGAGCAGTTCTTC. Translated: CASSTTGQRNNEQFF.

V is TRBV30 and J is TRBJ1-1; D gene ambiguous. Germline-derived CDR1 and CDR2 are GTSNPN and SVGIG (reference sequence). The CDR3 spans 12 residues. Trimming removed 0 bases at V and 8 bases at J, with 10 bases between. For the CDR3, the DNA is TGTGCCTGGAGTGTAAATCGGGGAGAAGCTTTCTTT. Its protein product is CAWSVNRGEAFF.

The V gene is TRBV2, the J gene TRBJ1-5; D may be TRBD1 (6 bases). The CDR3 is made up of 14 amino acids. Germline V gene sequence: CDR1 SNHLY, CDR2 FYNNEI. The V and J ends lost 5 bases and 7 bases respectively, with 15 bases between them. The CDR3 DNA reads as TGTGCCAGCAGTCCGCGACAGGTAGGGCAGCCCCAGCATTTT. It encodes CASSPRQVGQPQHF.

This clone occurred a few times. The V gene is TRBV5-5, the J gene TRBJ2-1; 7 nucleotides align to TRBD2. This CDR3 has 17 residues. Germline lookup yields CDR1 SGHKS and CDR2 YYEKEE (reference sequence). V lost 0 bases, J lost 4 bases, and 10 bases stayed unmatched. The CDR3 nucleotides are TGTGCCAGCAGCTTGGCCTCTGGGGGGGTACCGTACAATGAGCAGTTCTTC. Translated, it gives CASSLASGGVPYNEQFF.